A single sample is the source of the 4 T cell receptor beta chains below, sequenced in a study of blood T cell repertoires in COVID-19. Profiled with immunoSEQ multiplex PCR; TCRdb holds only in-frame clones, not every one. The sample consists of about 220,000 clones, around four fifths of them appearing once. Sequencing was done on a sample of peripheral blood. All receptors come from a woman aged 40 to 55 with active or convalescent COVID-19.

In DNA, the CDR3 is TGTGCCAGCAGTCCCGGAGGTCAGCCCCAGCATTTT. Translated, it gives CASSPGGQPQHF. The chain recombines TRBV7-9 with TRBJ1-5; D remains ambiguous. From germline, CDR1 is SEHNR and CDR2 FQNEAQ (reference sequence). This CDR3 region has 12 residues. The ends were cut back, 6 bases at V and 6 bases at J, with 9 bases in the middle.

The chain recombines TRBV19 with TRBJ1-2; 10 nucleotides agree with TRBD1. V trimming: 3 bases; J trimming: 6 bases; junction bases outside the gene matches: 4. Germline assignment: CDR1 LNHDA and CDR2 SQIVND (reference sequence). This CDR3 contains 14 residues. The CDR3 here is CASSISDRGDGYTF. The CDR3 nucleotides are TGTGCCAGTAGTATCTCGGACAGGGGGGATGGCTACACCTTC.

The rearrangement uses TRBV7-2 and TRBJ2-1; 7 bases map to TRBD2. The CDR3 is 14 amino acids. V lost 0 bases, J lost 5 bases, and 1 base stayed unmatched. Germline V gene lookup returns CDR1 SGHTA and CDR2 FQGNSA. The CDR3: CASSLAGGDNEQFF. CDR3 coding DNA: TGTGCCAGCAGCTTAGCGGGGGGGGACAATGAGCAGTTCTTC.

This clone appeared a single time. J is TRBJ1-1 and V is TRBV7-2; D is uncertain. This CDR3 contains 13 residues. Per germline, CDR1 SGHTA and CDR2 FQGNSA. Trimming took 3 bases from V and 3 from J, leaving 8 bases between them. The CDR3 DNA sequence: TGTGCCAGCAGCTTCGGGGAAGACACTGAAGCTTTCTTT. Translation: CASSFGEDTEAFF.